Presented here are 2 T cell receptor beta chains from one specimen sequenced in a study of post-analysis software for immune sequencing data. Study-level points and caveats: Four or five TRBV segments were significantly more frequent in patients than in controls. TRBV5-6, TRBV5-1 and TRBV20-1 were among these segments.

Their target antigens are unknown. cDNA libraries of TCR beta carried unique molecular identifiers. TCRdb recomputed calls from the PCR reads with MiXCR, one row per CDR3 protein. This repertoire shows more than 500,000 distinct CDR3 sequences, less than 40% found once; its top ten account for 4.5% to 7.5%. The sequencing sample was made of blood. The receptors derive from a girl aged 2-17 years with multiple sclerosis.

This clonotype was detected only once. The chain links TRBV9 to TRBJ2-3; 8 nucleotides align to TRBD2. V was clipped by 0 bases and J by 2 bases; unmatched bases: 8. From germline, CDR1 is SGDLS and CDR2 YYNGEE. CDR3 size: 17 residues. The CDR3 reads CASSVEPAGGLTDTQYF. The CDR3 DNA sequence: TGTGCCAGCAGCGTAGAACCGGCGGGGGGTCTCACAGATACGCAGTATTTT.

This clonotype was observed a handful of times. The chain has TRBV20-1 and TRBJ1-2, with 10 bases matching TRBD1. V shed 5 bases and J 8 bases; nucleotides not matched to a gene: 11. Looked up from germline, CDR1 is DFQATT and CDR2 is SNEGSKA (reference sequence). CDR3 size: 14 residues. The CDR3 DNA is TGCAGTGCTCGAGGGGAGGGACAGGGGTTCGGCTACACCTTC. Protein: CSARGEGQGFGYTF.